The following is a T cell receptor beta chain sequence with its context. The antigen remains undetermined. This sample is part of a study of T-cell memory formation after mild COVID-19. One entry per CDR3 protein, called by TCRdb with MiXCR from the 5' RACE reads. The sample lists roughly 510,000 distinct CDR3 sequences; 15% to 20% were seen once. Notes on the study in general: Confirmation of SARS-CoV-2 specificity was lacking for second-wave clones peaking day 37. Clones which contracted sat mainly in CM and EM if CD4+, and in EMRA if CD8+.

This CDR3 is 12 amino acids long. Germline V gives CDR1 SGHTA, CDR2 FQGTGA. V was trimmed by 5 bases and J by 6 bases, leaving 8 bases between them. The V call is TRBV7-3, the J call TRBJ2-1; no firm D call. The source is an adult woman who had mild COVID-19 (a few samples of this study predate the infection). Cell type and time point are not known. The sample taken for sequencing was PBMCs or a T cell subset sorted from them (not recorded which). CDR3 amino acids: CASSGVGNEQFF. The CDR3, as DNA: TGTGCCAGCAGCGGAGTGGGCAATGAGCAGTTCTTC.